The following is a T cell receptor (beta chain) sequence with its context. This sample stems from a study of blood T cell repertoires in COVID-19. Study-wide context: The analysed material was cDNA or gDNA that came from T cells, B-cell-depleted T cells, or PBMCs.

Using immunoSEQ multiplex PCR, the repertoire was profiled, and TCRdb retains in-frame clones only, with some absent. The sample includes about 59,000 clones, less than 80% of them seen just once. The CDR3 spans 15 residues. The junction had 12 bases not matched to a gene; V was cut back by 5 bases and J by 7 bases. Germline loops: CDR1 LNHDA, CDR2 SQIVND (reference sequence). The V call is TRBV19, the J call TRBJ2-7; TRBD2 aligns across 9 bases. Sequenced input: peripheral blood. This TCR came from a human donor in a cohort sampled during active COVID-19. The chain's CDR3 is CASSGVAGDPREQYF. CDR3 bases: TGTGCCAGTAGTGGGGTAGCGGGAGATCCTAGAGAGCAGTACTTC. The whole variable domain, remainder taken from reference TRBV19 and TRBJ2-7, is DGGITQSPKYLFRKEGQNVTLSCEQNLNHDAMYWYRQDPGQGLRLIYYSQIVNDFQKGDIAEGYSVSREKKESFPLTVTSAQKNPTAFYLCASSGVAGDPREQYFGPGTRLTVT.